Listed here are 12 T cell receptor beta chains from one sample, sequenced in a study of OX40 agonist ivuxolimab in advanced cancers. Data came from immunoSEQ multiplex PCR; TCRdb stores just in-frame clones and leaves some out. Here the sample spans 60,000 to 65,000 clones, around 90% being singletons. The starting material was CD4+ or CD8+ T cells sorted from blood, obtained in a trial of the OX40 agonist ivuxolimab. Source of these receptors: an adult with an advanced solid tumor such as melanoma, head and neck, liver or kidney cancer.

The chain couples TRBV29-1 to TRBJ1-4; D is uncertain. Per the germline V gene, CDR1 is SQVTM and CDR2 is ANQGSEA. The CDR3 is 12 amino acids. Trimming removed 4 bases at V and 7 bases at J, with 10 bases between. The CDR3 loop is CSVGAWGEKLFF. The CDR3 bases are TGCAGCGTTGGGGCTTGGGGTGAAAAACTGTTTTTT.

The chain combines TRBV4-3 with TRBJ1-4, with a possible D match to TRBD1 (5 bases). This CDR3 region has 17 residues. Trimming cost V 0 bases and J 2 bases, with 13 bases left between them. Germline V gene data show CDR1 as LGHNA and CDR2 as YSLEER. CDR3 DNA: TGCGCCAGCAGCCAAGATCGAGGGGTTTCTACTAATGAAAAACTGTTTTTT. Translating gives CASSQDRGVSTNEKLFF.

CDR3 DNA: TGTGCCAGCAGTTTACCGGGATTAAACTATGGCTACACCTTC. Translation gives CASSLPGLNYGYTF. The chain couples TRBV28 to TRBJ1-2; D is undetermined. This CDR3 is 14 amino acids long. V was pared by 2 bases and J by 2 bases, with 9 bases between. Germline assignment: CDR1 MDHEN and CDR2 SYDVKM.

This clone was observed once. The V call is TRBV28, the J call TRBJ1-2; TRBD1 aligns across 7 bases. The CDR3 is 13 residues long. Germline V gives CDR1 MDHEN, CDR2 SYDVKM. The junction had 5 bases not matched to a gene; V was cut back by 6 bases and J by 4 bases. The chain's CDR3 is CASSLGTAYGYTF. Written as DNA, the CDR3 is TGTGCCAGCAGCCTAGGGACAGCCTATGGCTACACCTTC.

V usage is TRBV19 and J usage is TRBJ1-2, with TRBD1 matching 7 bases. The trim removed 5 bases at V and 4 bases at J, leaving 10 bases unmatched. The germline gives CDR1 LNHDA, CDR2 SQIVND (reference sequence). The CDR3 totals 15 residues. The CDR3 reads CASSPRRQGGYGYTF. DNA of the CDR3: TGTGCCAGTAGTCCCCGTCGACAGGGTGGCTATGGCTACACCTTC.

This chain uses TRBV5-5 with TRBJ2-7, with D possibly being TRBD1 (6 bases). The length of the CDR3 is 14 residues. V was trimmed by 2 bases and J by 4 bases, leaving 13 bases between them. Germline CDR1 is SGHKS and CDR2 is YYEKEE (reference sequence). Here the CDR3 reads CASSFAGAGYEQYF. The CDR3, as DNA: TGTGCCAGCAGCTTTGCAGGGGCTGGGTACGAGCAGTACTTC.

The chain carries TRBV7-9 and TRBJ2-2; 10 nucleotides align to TRBD2. J gave up 6 bases and V 5 bases, and 15 bases lay outside the gene matches. CDR1 and CDR2 from the germline V gene are SEHNR and FQNEAQ (reference sequence). This CDR3 region has 18 residues. CDR3 nucleotides: TGTGCCAGCAGCCTTTCGCTAAGCGGGAGGGCCGTGTCCGGGGAGCTGTTTTTT. It encodes CASSLSLSGRAVSGELFF.

The J gene is TRBJ1-3, the V gene TRBV6-5; D is possibly TRBD1 (5 bases). This CDR3 region has 15 residues. Trimming left V 6 bases short and J 0 bases short, with 12 bases between. Germline lookup yields CDR1 MNHEY and CDR2 SVGAGI. The CDR3 here is CASSTTGYSGNTIYF. CDR3 bases: TGTGCCAGCAGCACTACAGGATACTCTGGAAACACCATATATTTT.

The rearrangement uses TRBV5-4 and TRBJ2-7; D unclear. Germline values: CDR1 SGHNT, CDR2 YYREEE (reference sequence). The CDR3 contains 13 residues. The V gene lost 3 bases and the J gene lost 4 bases, with 11 bases spanning the gap. CDR3 DNA sequence: TGTGCCAGCAGCTCATTTGATTCTTACGAGCAGTACTTC. It specifies CASSSFDSYEQYF.

V and J are TRBV19 and TRBJ2-4, with D tentatively TRBD1 or TRBD2 (5 bases each). Germline-derived CDR1 and CDR2 are LNHDA and SQIVND (reference sequence). V was trimmed by 6 bases and J by 5 bases, leaving 14 bases between them. The CDR3 has 14 residues. The CDR3 sequence: CASRVPGPENIQYF. CDR3 nucleotides: TGTGCCAGTAGGGTACCGGGACCTGAAAACATTCAGTACTTC.

V and J are TRBV4-3 and TRBJ2-3, with 13 bases identical to TRBD2. The junction had 6 bases not matched to a gene; V was cut back by 6 bases and J by 6 bases. This CDR3 has 15 amino acids. Per the germline V gene, CDR1 is LGHNA and CDR2 is YSLEER. The CDR3 protein is CASSSRLAGGDTQYF. CDR3 DNA sequence: TGCGCCAGCAGTTCCCGACTAGCGGGAGGCGATACGCAGTATTTT.

The chain couples TRBV6-1 to TRBJ2-5, with D perhaps matching TRBD1 or TRBD2 (5 bases each). Trimming removed 4 bases at V and 7 bases at J, with 10 bases between. Germline CDR1 is MNHNS and CDR2 is SASEGT. The CDR3 is 12 residues long. The DNA of the CDR3 is TGTGCCAGCAGTGTGGGGGACGGGACCCAGTACTTC. Translation: CASSVGDGTQYF.